This entry lists 29 T cell receptor beta chains sequenced from one sample in a study of human T cells and chemical hapten exposure. Noted time point: patch test 2, 6 weeks after DPC sensitization. Treatment described: therapeutic diphenylcyclopropenone sensitization with weekly scalp DPC. From the RACE reads, TCRdb called clonotypes with MiXCR, one entry per CDR3 protein. The table has over 70,000 distinct CDR3 sequences, 8.5% seen once. The sequencing here drew on whole blood, taken in connection with sensitization to the hapten diphenylcyclopropenone (DPC). The receptors shown here come from a woman in her forties or fifties with alopecia areata. Some clones in this sample may be carry-over from other donors' samples.

Details on this clonotype: It may be a read error: a sequence one base away is much more abundant. The DNA for the CDR3 is TGCAGCATTGAAGACAGGGCGACAAACTATGGCTACACCTTC. Amino acids: CSIEDRATNYGYTF. The gene calls are TRBV29-1 and TRBJ1-2; 7 nucleotides agree with TRBD1. The CDR3 extends over 14 amino acids. Germline CDR1 is SQVTM and CDR2 is ANQGSEA.

In this sample, this clonotype turned up many times. This CDR3 reads CASAGVGTDTQYF. CDR3 sequence (DNA): TGCGCCTCAGCGGGAGTAGGCACAGATACGCAGTATTTT. The V gene is TRBV20-1, the J gene TRBJ2-3; 8 bases align to TRBD2. The germline V gene encodes CDR1 DFQATT and CDR2 SNEGSKA (reference sequence). The CDR3 consists of 13 residues.

This clonotype has a handful of counts. The chain employs TRBV24-1 and TRBJ2-1; TRBD1 matches at 9 bases. Germline V gene sequence: CDR1 KGHDR, CDR2 SFDVKD. The CDR3 spans 15 residues. V shed 4 bases, J shed 1 base, and the junction held 1 base outside the gene matches. The CDR3 region is CATSETGGSYNEQFF. The CDR3, as DNA: TGTGCCACCAGTGAGACAGGGGGTTCCTACAATGAGCAGTTCTTC.

In this sample, this clonotype turned up many times. The chain uses TRBV15 and TRBJ1-3, with 8 bases fitting TRBD1. Germline trimming cut 1 base from V and 0 bases from J; bases unmatched to any gene: 5. Germline values: CDR1 LNHNV, CDR2 YYDKDF (reference sequence). CDR3 length: 17 residues. The CDR3 DNA sequence: TGTGCCACCAGCAGAGGGGGGACAGGCTCCTCTGGAAACACCATATATTTT. As protein: CATSRGGTGSSGNTIYF.

This clonotype was counted at least ten times. The chain uses TRBV20-1 and TRBJ1-2, with a weak D call TRBD1 (5 bases). The ends were cut back, 4 bases at V and 2 bases at J, with 14 bases in the middle. The CDR3 length is 14 residues. Germline loops: CDR1 DFQATT, CDR2 SNEGSKA (reference sequence). CDR3 sequence: CSAINREGNYGYTF. CDR3 nucleotide sequence: TGCAGTGCTATAAACCGGGAGGGGAACTATGGCTACACCTTC.

This chain joins TRBV3-1 and TRBJ2-3; the D is unclear. Trimming took 0 bases from V and 6 from J, leaving 7 bases between them. CDR3 length: 13 residues. Germline V CDR1 and CDR2: LGHDT, YNNKEL (reference sequence). This CDR3 reads CASSQEPGDTQYF. The CDR3 nucleotides are TGTGCCAGCAGCCAAGAACCCGGCGATACGCAGTATTTT.

This clonotype came up a few times. The CDR3 region is CATSRVGGVWTEAFF. CDR3 DNA: TGTGCCACCAGCAGAGTTGGAGGGGTATGGACTGAAGCTTTCTTT. J is TRBJ1-1 and V is TRBV15, with D tentatively TRBD1 (5 bases). This CDR3 is 15 amino acids long. Germline V gene sequence: CDR1 LNHNV, CDR2 YYDKDF (reference sequence). V lost 1 base to trimming and J lost 5 bases, with 14 bases between them.

This clonotype was counted only a few times. In DNA form, the CDR3 reads TGTGCCACCAGCAGCCTTGGGCTTGGGAATTCACCCCTCCACTTT. Amino acids: CATSSLGLGNSPLHF. The V and J genes are TRBV15 and TRBJ1-6; no clear D. CDR1 LNHNV and CDR2 YYDKDF come from the germline V gene (reference sequence). The CDR3 runs to 15 residues. V lost 3 bases and J lost 7, with 13 bases in between.

The table lists this clonotype with a few counts. The CDR3 DNA sequence: TGCGCCAGCAGTGACCGACAGGGCCCCACAGATACGCAGTATTTT. As protein: CASSDRQGPTDTQYF. The chain recombines TRBV10-1 with TRBJ2-3, with 7 bases identical to TRBD1. Germline V lookup: CDR1 WNHNN, CDR2 SYGVQD (reference sequence). Losses at the gene ends were 3 bases for V and 2 bases for J; bases not matched to a gene: 5. The CDR3 sequence is 15 residues long.

The chain has TRBV10-3 and TRBJ1-1; the D is unclear. Germline-derived CDR1 and CDR2 are ENHRY and SYGVKD. The CDR3 contains 14 residues. V shed 0 bases and J shed 2 bases, with 7 bases lying between them. The CDR3 DNA reads TGTGCCATCAGTGAGTCCGCAGGCAACACTGAAGCTTTCTTT. Its protein is CAISESAGNTEAFF.

The chain combines TRBV6-2 or TRBV6-3 with TRBJ2-7, with D maybe TRBD2 (5 bases). The CDR3 has 12 residues. V dropped 2 bases and J dropped 5 bases, with 7 bases sitting between them. The V gene's germline CDR1 is MNHEY and CDR2 SVGEGT. The CDR3 coding sequence is TGTGCCAGCAGTTACCCGGAGGACGAGCAGTACTTC. Translation: CASSYPEDEQYF.

The sample holds many counts of this clonotype. The chain uses TRBV29-1 and TRBJ1-1; unclear D gene. The CDR3 totals 12 residues. Germline-derived CDR1 and CDR2 are SQVTM and ANQGSEA. V gave up 2 bases and J gave up 4 bases, with 8 bases separating them. CDR3 amino acids: CSVEFGFTEAFF. The DNA for the CDR3 is TGCAGCGTTGAATTCGGGTTCACTGAAGCTTTCTTT.

This clonotype came up a few times. The chain recombines TRBV12-3 or TRBV12-4 with TRBJ1-1, with 7 bases that match TRBD1. The ends lost 6 bases at V and 2 bases at J; junction bases unmatched: 6. The CDR3 extends over 14 amino acids. The CDR3 region is CASRQTGPNTEAFF. Here the CDR3 DNA reads TGTGCCAGCAGACAGACAGGGCCAAACACTGAAGCTTTCTTT.

This chain uses TRBV27 with TRBJ2-3; 11 nucleotides line up with TRBD2. CDR3 length: 15 residues. V was clipped by 6 bases and J by 6 bases; unmatched bases: 8. CDR1 is MNHEY and CDR2 is SMNVEV in the germline V gene (reference sequence). The CDR3 is CASRPIAGGPDTQYF. The CDR3 DNA is TGTGCCAGCAGACCGATAGCGGGAGGGCCGGATACGCAGTATTTT.

In this sample, this clonotype turned up a few times. The chain uses TRBV9 and TRBJ1-1; tentative D call: TRBD1 (5 bases). V shed 0 bases and J shed 1 base, with 7 bases lying between them. This CDR3 has 14 amino acids. CDR1 SGDLS and CDR2 YYNGEE come from the germline V gene. The CDR3 region has the DNA TGTGCCAGCAGCGTAGGACAGAAGAACACTGAAGCTTTCTTT. Its translation is CASSVGQKNTEAFF.

There are a few counts of this clonotype. The chain is built from TRBV10-3 and TRBJ1-1; maybe TRBD1 (5 bases). V lost 4 bases and J lost 1, with 10 bases in between. Germline lookup yields CDR1 ENHRY and CDR2 SYGVKD. The CDR3 length is 14 residues. CDR3 amino acids: CAISGGRENTEAFF. In DNA, the CDR3 is TGTGCCATCAGTGGGGGACGGGAGAACACTGAAGCTTTCTTT.

This clonotype was seen more than once but under ten times. This sequence joins TRBV4-1 and TRBJ2-3, with 11 nucleotides matching TRBD2. There are 18 residues in the CDR3. Trimming removed 4 bases from V and 2 bases from J; junction bases left unmatched: 11. The germline V gene encodes CDR1 MGHRA and CDR2 YSYEKL. This chain's CDR3 is CASSRLIAGGPYTDTQYF. The CDR3 region has the DNA TGCGCCAGCAGCCGATTAATAGCGGGGGGGCCTTACACAGATACGCAGTATTTT.

This clonotype came up a few times. This chain links TRBV7-9 with TRBJ1-1; D is unresolved. CDR3 length: 13 residues. The V end lost 5 bases, the J end lost 1 base, and 8 bases lay between the germline ends. Germline V lookup: CDR1 SEHNR, CDR2 FQNEAQ (reference sequence). The CDR3 here is CASSTTANTEAFF. The CDR3 region has the DNA TGTGCCAGCAGCACTACAGCGAACACTGAAGCTTTCTTT.

Only a few counts were recorded for this clonotype. The CDR3 region is CASSLQGADVGELFF. The CDR3 nucleotides are TGTGCCAGCAGCTTACAGGGGGCCGATGTCGGGGAGCTGTTTTTT. This chain uses TRBV7-2 with TRBJ2-2; 8 nucleotides match TRBD1. The CDR3 has 15 amino acids. V trimming: 2 bases; J trimming: 7 bases; junction bases outside the gene matches: 6. Germline V gene sequence: CDR1 SGHTA, CDR2 FQGNSA.

A few counts support this clonotype. The chain carries TRBV19 and TRBJ2-7; TRBD1 might be the D (5 bases). This CDR3 is built from 12 residues. The V end was cut by 5 bases, the J end by 3 bases, with 8 bases between. In germline, CDR1 is LNHDA, CDR2 SQIVND (reference sequence). The CDR3 loop is CASSSGHYEQYF. The CDR3 DNA reads TGTGCCAGTAGTTCTGGACACTACGAGCAGTACTTC.

The table lists this clonotype with a few counts. The chain has TRBV2 and TRBJ1-1; a possible D gene is TRBD1 (5 bases). CDR1 is SNHLY, CDR2 FYNNEI, per germline. The CDR3 consists of 14 residues. Between the trimmed V and J ends, which lost 4 bases and 1 base, there was a span of 10 bases. The CDR3 loop is CASSVGRTNTEAFF. Written as DNA, the CDR3 is TGTGCCAGCAGTGTGGGACGGACGAACACTGAAGCTTTCTTT.

The rearrangement uses TRBV15 and TRBJ2-1; D gene uncertain. This CDR3 contains 19 residues. Germline V gene sequence: CDR1 LNHNV, CDR2 YYDKDF (reference sequence). The V end was cut by 0 bases, the J end by 0 bases, with 18 bases between. As DNA, the CDR3 is TGTGCCACCAGCAGAGACCTTCCCCGGGCCCTAAGCTCCTACAATGAGCAGTTCTTC. Translating it yields CATSRDLPRALSSYNEQFF.

This clonotype was recorded many times. The chain has TRBV7-9 and TRBJ1-4; 8 positions agree with TRBD1. With 6 bases clipped from V and 9 bases from J, the junction kept 9 bases outside the gene matches. Germline assignment: CDR1 SEHNR and CDR2 FQNEAQ (reference sequence). The CDR3 runs 14 residues. CDR3: CASSETGEDKKLFF. The CDR3, as DNA: TGTGCCAGCAGTGAGACAGGGGAGGACAAAAAACTGTTTTTT.

The chain employs TRBV18 and TRBJ1-1; 8 bases agree with TRBD1. Trimming took 2 bases from V and 3 from J; bases not matched to a gene: 8. Germline V gene data show CDR1 as KGHSH and CDR2 as LQKENI. The CDR3 spans 16 residues. CDR3 in DNA: TGTGCCAGCTCACCAAGGACAGGGTTTGAGTACACTGAAGCTTTCTTT. Translating gives CASSPRTGFEYTEAFF.

This chain joins TRBV7-2 and TRBJ2-1, with 10 bases matching TRBD2. Per germline, CDR1 SGHTA and CDR2 FQGNSA. V lost 4 bases to trimming and J lost 0 bases; unmatched junction nucleotides: 12. CDR3 length equals 19 residues. The CDR3 protein is CASSSFSGRAVSSYNEQFF. The CDR3 nucleotides read TGTGCCAGCAGCTCATTCAGCGGGAGGGCCGTTAGCTCCTACAATGAGCAGTTCTTC.

Ten or more counts support this clonotype. CDR3: CSAGDLEVTQYF. CDR3 DNA: TGCAGCGCCGGGGACCTGGAGGTGACCCAGTACTTC. This chain joins TRBV29-1 and TRBJ2-5; D could derive from TRBD1 or TRBD2 (5 bases each). The CDR3 totals 12 residues. V was pared by 7 bases and J by 7 bases, with 16 bases between. From germline, CDR1 is SQVTM and CDR2 ANQGSEA.

V gene TRBV27 combines with J gene TRBJ2-5; possibly TRBD1 for D (5 bases). Trimming removed 2 bases from V and 5 bases from J, with 9 bases in between. This CDR3 comprises 13 residues. Germline CDR1 reads MNHEY; CDR2 reads SMNVEV (reference sequence). As DNA, the CDR3 is TGTGCCAGCAGTTTAGACAGAAAGGAGACCCAGTACTTC. Translation gives CASSLDRKETQYF.

The chain couples TRBV6-6 to TRBJ1-4; the match to TRBD1 covers 9 bases. This CDR3 spans 14 amino acids. Germline CDR1 is MNHNY and CDR2 is SVGAGI (reference sequence). With 6 bases clipped from V and 8 bases from J, the junction kept 7 bases outside the gene matches. The DNA of the CDR3 is TGTGCCAGCAGCCCGACAGGGGGGATAGAAAAACTGTTTTTT. Its translation: CASSPTGGIEKLFF.

Here the CDR3 DNA reads TGTGCCAGCAAAGTATCGACGGGAGCTGGTTACAATGAGCAGTTCTTC. The encoded protein is CASKVSTGAGYNEQFF. The genes are TRBV28 and TRBJ2-1, with D perhaps TRBD2 (6 bases). The CDR3 loop spans 16 amino acids. Germline CDR1 reads MDHEN; CDR2 reads SYDVKM. Trimming pared 7 bases from V and 4 bases from J, leaving 20 bases between.